The TCR beta chain under discussion was sequenced for a study of control samples from healthy donors and cancer patients. CDR1 and CDR2 from the germline V gene are SGHRS and YFSETQ. The CDR3 is 14 amino acids. V was shortened by 3 bases and J by 6 bases, with 14 bases between the two germline ends. Only in-frame clones appear in the TCRdb table, and some are missing; sequencing was by immunoSEQ multiplex PCR. The repertoire consists of 95,000 to 130,000 clones, with roughly 92% occurring once and the leading ten covering more than 2%. Sequenced material: blood. The receptor comes from a man in his thirties or forties in good health. V gene TRBV5-1 combines with J gene TRBJ2-3, with D possibly being TRBD1 (6 bases). CDR3 residues: CASSSAQGTDTQYF. In nucleotides, the CDR3 is TGCGCCAGCAGCTCCGCACAGGGAACCGATACGCAGTATTTT.